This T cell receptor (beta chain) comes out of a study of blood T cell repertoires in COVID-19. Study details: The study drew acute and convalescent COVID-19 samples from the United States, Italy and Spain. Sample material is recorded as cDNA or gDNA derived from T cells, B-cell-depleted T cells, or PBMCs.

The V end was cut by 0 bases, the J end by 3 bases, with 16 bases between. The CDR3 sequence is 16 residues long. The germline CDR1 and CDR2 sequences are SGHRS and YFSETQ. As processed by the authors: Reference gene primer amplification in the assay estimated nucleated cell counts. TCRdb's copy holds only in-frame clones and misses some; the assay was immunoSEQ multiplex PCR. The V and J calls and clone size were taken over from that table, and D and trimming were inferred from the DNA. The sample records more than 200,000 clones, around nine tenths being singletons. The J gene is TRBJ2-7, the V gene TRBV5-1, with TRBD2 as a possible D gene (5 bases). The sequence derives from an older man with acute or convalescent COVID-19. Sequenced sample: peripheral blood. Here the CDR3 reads CASSLDGRGNYYEQYF. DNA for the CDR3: TGCGCCAGCAGCTTGGACGGACGGGGAAACTACTACGAGCAGTACTTC.